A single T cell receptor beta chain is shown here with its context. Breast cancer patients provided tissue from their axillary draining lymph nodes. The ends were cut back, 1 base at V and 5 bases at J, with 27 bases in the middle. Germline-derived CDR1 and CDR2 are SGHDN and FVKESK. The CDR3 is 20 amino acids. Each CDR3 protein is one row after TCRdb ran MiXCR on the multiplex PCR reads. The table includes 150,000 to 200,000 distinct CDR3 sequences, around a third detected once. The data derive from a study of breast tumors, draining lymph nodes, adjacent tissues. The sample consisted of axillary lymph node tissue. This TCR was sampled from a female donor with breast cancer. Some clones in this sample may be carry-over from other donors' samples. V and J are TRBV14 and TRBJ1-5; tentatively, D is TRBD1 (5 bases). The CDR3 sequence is CASSQGIPGPGTLWDQPQHF. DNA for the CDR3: TGTGCCAGCAGCCAAGGCATACCTGGACCGGGGACCCTTTGGGATCAGCCCCAGCATTTT.